The source of this TCR beta chain is a study of CD8 T cells in Susac syndrome. The CDR3 covers 14 residues. Germline V CDR1 and CDR2: SEHNR, FQNEAQ (reference sequence). The germline V and J ends were trimmed by 0 bases and 7 bases, with 12 bases remaining between them. TCR beta sequencing covered blood CD8+ and CD4+ T cells. Controls were healthy donors (matched for age and sex). RNA in amounts of roughly 0.5 to 1 ug was reverse transcribed with random hexamers. The CDR3 of TCR beta was amplified by immunoSEQ multiplex PCR across 54 Vbeta and 13 Jbeta. TCRdb analysed the immunoSEQ multiplex PCR reads with MiXCR anew, one entry per CDR3 protein. The sample records approximately 160,000 distinct CDR3 sequences, just over 90% being singletons.

The sequencing input was CD4+ T cells from PBMCs. The chain links TRBV7-9 to TRBJ1-2; D is perhaps TRBD1 (5 bases). This sequence was found in a human donor in good health. As DNA, the CDR3 is TGTGCCAGCAGCTTAGCTGGGACGTCCCGTGGCTACACCTTC. This codes for CASSLAGTSRGYTF.